The clone carrying this TCR beta chain was seen more than once but under ten times. Its matching antigen is unknown. Germline CDR1 reads SEHNR; CDR2 reads FQNEAQ (reference sequence). The CDR3 is 14 residues long. With 6 bases clipped from V and 11 bases from J, the junction kept 11 bases outside the gene matches. This record belongs to a study of T-cell reconstitution after alpha-beta-depleted transplantation in children. Overall study results and limits: Diversity and T-cell counts at one year after transplant derived mostly from new T cells.

Unique molecular identifiers were incorporated into the prepared TCRbeta library. From the PCR reads, TCRdb called clonotypes with MiXCR, one entry per CDR3 protein. The data contain about 460,000 distinct CDR3 sequences, about an eighth of them singletons. V is TRBV7-9 and J is TRBJ1-5, with 9 bases lining up with TRBD1. The sample was PBMCs, mostly from graft donor cells, taken 180 days after TCRalphabeta/CD19-depleted stem cell transplant. This TCR was sampled from a female patient aged 2 to 10 who had a stem cell transplant for aplastic anemia, so the T cells may come from the graft donor. The CDR3 protein is CASSPGQGLSAQHF. CDR3 coding DNA: TGTGCCAGCAGTCCGGGACAGGGTCTTTCGGCCCAGCATTTT.